These T cell receptor beta chains were read from a single sample in a study of cytotoxic CD8 clonotypes in ibrutinib-treated CLL. Here immunoSEQ multiplex PCR was the method, and the copy in TCRdb shows in-frame clones only, minus some. In the table there are some 290,000 clones, about 77% of which are singletons. The specimen was PBMCs, collected before ibrutinib treatment. The source of these receptors is a human donor with chronic lymphocytic leukemia. Both conserved end residues are part of each CDR3. D genes are given only for firm matches. The size field is filled for only some rows; it gives once, few, many or a size class.

.	TRBJ2-3	TRBV15	.	CATSRAQRGSDTQYF	TGTGCCACCAGCAGAGCTCAACGGGGGTCAGATACGCAGTATTTT
.	TRBJ2-1	TRBV7-9	.	CASSLELVRDEQFF	TGTGCCAGCAGCTTAGAACTCGTCAGGGATGAGCAGTTCTTC
.	TRBJ2-1	TRBV7-2	TRBD1	CASSFSRGREQFF	TGTGCCAGCAGCTTCAGCAGGGGGCGTGAGCAGTTCTTC
.	TRBJ2-5	TRBV5-1	.	CASSHPGPKETQYF	TGCGCCAGCAGCCATCCGGGACCCAAAGAGACCCAGTACTTC
few	TRBJ2-3	TRBV7-2	.	CASSSQALRDTDTQYF	TGTGCCAGCAGCTCCCAAGCATTGCGGGACACAGATACGCAGTATTTT
once	TRBJ2-2	TRBV19	TRBD2	CASRGGSSYAGELFF	TGTGCCAGTAGGGGCGGGAGCAGTTATGCCGGGGAGCTGTTTTTT
once	TRBJ2-7	TRBV11-2	.	CASSLDIPSPYEQYF	TGTGCCAGCAGCTTAGACATACCATCGCCCTACGAGCAGTACTTC
.	TRBJ1-1	TRBV4-3	.	CASSHGWGTNTEAFF	TGCGCCAGCAGCCATGGATGGGGCACGAACACTGAAGCTTTCTTT
.	TRBJ2-7	TRBV2	.	CASRLDRKYF	TGTGCCAGCAGACTAGATCGCAAGTACTTC
.	TRBJ2-7	TRBV29-1	.	CSVKGHSLEPYEQYF	TGCAGCGTTAAGGGACATTCGCTAGAACCCTACGAGCAGTACTTC
.	TRBJ1-1	TRBV23-1	.	CASSQSAMIINRVLGMNTEAFF	TGCGCCAGCAGTCAATCCGCGATGATTATTAACAGGGTATTAGGAATGAACACTGAAGCTTTCTTT
.	TRBJ2-2	TRBV29-1	.	CSVGETDRELFF	TGCAGCGTGGGGGAAACGGACCGGGAGCTGTTTTTT
few	TRBJ2-3	TRBV7-2	.	CASSLVVSSTDTQYF	TGTGCCAGCAGCTTAGTCGTCTCTAGCACAGATACGCAGTATTTT
.	TRBJ1-5	TRBV5-4	.	CASSPDPSNQPQHF	TGTGCCAGCAGCCCCGACCCAAGCAATCAGCCCCAGCATTTT
.	TRBJ2-7	TRBV6-1	.	CASSGPIYYEQYF	TGTGCCAGCAGTGGACCGATTTACTACGAGCAGTACTTC
.	TRBJ2-7	TRBV28	.	CASSPPVGAYEQYF	TGTGCCAGCAGCCCCCCTGTGGGGGCTTACGAGCAGTACTTC
few	TRBJ1-2	TRBV6-5	.	CASRRQADGGYTF	TGTGCCAGCAGAAGACAGGCTGATGGGGGCTACACCTTC
few	TRBJ2-2	TRBV15	.	CATSRDGNTGELFF	TGTGCCACCAGCAGAGATGGGAACACCGGGGAGCTGTTTTTT
.	TRBJ1-4	TRBV7-4	TRBD1	CASSCRGGREKLFF	TGTGCCAGCAGCTGCCGAGGGGGCCGGGAAAAACTGTTTTTT